This is a list of T cell receptor beta chains from one sample in a study of blood T cell repertoires in COVID-19. Clones were sequenced by immunoSEQ multiplex PCR, and TCRdb holds only the in-frame ones, with some missing. The top ten hold over 0.7% of the sample, which has 350,000 to 400,000 clones, roughly 92% seen once. Sequencing was carried out using PBMCs or T cells enriched from blood (not recorded which). These TCRs come from a woman between 40 and 50 years old who had been exposed to COVID-19. The CDR3 runs from the conserved cysteine through the conserved F or W. D genes are given only for firm matches. Size is stated for part of the rows, as once, few or many counts, or as a class when the clone is expanded.

D gene | J gene | CDR3 length | clone size | V gene | CDR3 DNA | CDR3 protein
NA | TRBJ1-1 | 14 | NA | TRBV10-3 | TGTGCCATCAAAATTGCCAGCGTGGACACTGAAGCTTTCTTT | CAIKIASVDTEAFF
NA | TRBJ1-5 | 16 | NA | TRBV10-3 | TGTGCCATCAGTGAGTCTGCGGACAGTGGCAATCAGCCCCAGCATTTT | CAISESADSGNQPQHF
NA | TRBJ1-2 | 15 | NA | TRBV2 | TGTGCCAGCAGGCAAGACCTTGTGTGGGCGAGTGGCTACACCTTC | CASRQDLVWASGYTF
TRBD2 | TRBJ2-5 | 13 | NA | TRBV6-5 | TGTGCCACCGGGGGGGGTCGCCAAGAGACCCAGTACTTC | CATGGGRQETQYF
TRBD2 | TRBJ2-7 | 15 | NA | TRBV14 | TGTGCCAGCAGCCCCCGACTAGCGGCTTTGAGCGAGCAGTACTTC | CASSPRLAALSEQYF
NA | TRBJ1-6 | 20 | once | TRBV5-1 | TGCGCCAGCAGCTTGGCTTCGTTCTCTAGGGGTGCGATAAATAATTCACCCCTCCACTTT | CASSLASFSRGAINNSPLHF
NA | TRBJ1-1 | 17 | NA | TRBV7-5 | TGTGTCAGAAGCTTACTGCCCCAGGGGGCGGAAAACACTGAAGCTTTCTTT | CVRSLLPQGAENTEAFF
NA | TRBJ1-5 | 22 | NA | TRBV21-1 | TGTGCCAGCAGCAAAGAGGGAGAGGGACATTCACCACCACCCAAGATGAATCAGCCCCAGCATTTT | CASSKEGEGHSPPPKMNQPQHF
NA | TRBJ2-1 | 14 | NA | TRBV7-9 | TGTGCCAGCAGCTTCACTAGTCTTGTTGATGAGCAGTTCTTC | CASSFTSLVDEQFF
TRBD1 | TRBJ2-2 | 15 | NA | TRBV6-6 | TGTGCCAGCAGTTCCACAGGGGGCGCGACCGGGGAGCTGTTTTTT | CASSSTGGATGELFF
NA | TRBJ2-1 | 12 | NA | TRBV24-1 | TGTGCCACCAGTGATATAGGGAGCGAGCAGTTCTTC | CATSDIGSEQFF
NA | TRBJ1-3 | 14 | NA | TRBV7-9 | TGTGCCAGCAGCTCGAGTTCCGCTGGAAACACCATATATTTT | CASSSSSAGNTIYF
TRBD1 | TRBJ1-2 | 14 | few | TRBV6-1 | TGTGCCAGCAGTGAAGGGACAGGACTCTATGGCTACACCTTC | CASSEGTGLYGYTF
NA | TRBJ2-7 | 15 | NA | TRBV7-8 | TGTGCCAGCAGCTTAGATGTGACTCCCACCTACGAGCAGTACTTC | CASSLDVTPTYEQYF
TRBD1 | TRBJ1-4 | 17 | NA | TRBV19 | TGTGCCAGTAGTATAGCCCACGACAGGGAGGTTTTGGAAAAACTGTTTTTT | CASSIAHDREVLEKLFF
TRBD1 | TRBJ2-1 | 15 | NA | TRBV29-1 | TGCAGCGTCGAATTTTGGGACAGGGGGCTCAATGAGCAGTTCTTC | CSVEFWDRGLNEQFF
NA | TRBJ2-1 | 13 | NA | TRBV6-6 | TGTGCCAGCAGTACCCCCCCGCGGGGAGAGCAGTTCTTC | CASSTPPRGEQFF
TRBD1 | TRBJ1-4 | 15 | NA | TRBV19 | TGTGCCAGTAGCCTCCGGGACAGAATAAATGAAAAACTGTTTTTT | CASSLRDRINEKLFF
NA | TRBJ1-1 | 15 | NA | TRBV5-1 | TGCGCCAGCAGCCCCGGGGTCCGGGTAAACACTGAAGCTTTCTTT | CASSPGVRVNTEAFF
NA | TRBJ2-1 | 14 | NA | TRBV18 | TGTGCCAGCTCAACAACGGGGATCTACAATGAGCAGTTCTTC | CASSTTGIYNEQFF
TRBD2 | TRBJ2-5 | 16 | NA | TRBV7-2 | TGTGCCAGCAGCTCCTCTTTAGCGGGAAACCAAGAGACCCAGTACTTC | CASSSSLAGNQETQYF
NA | TRBJ2-2 | 13 | NA | TRBV29-1 | TGCAGCGTTACAGGGACGAACACCGGGGAGCTGTTTTTT | CSVTGTNTGELFF
NA | TRBJ2-2 | 13 | NA | TRBV3-1/TRBV3-2 | TGTGCCAGCAGCCTCTCTGACACCGGGGAGCTGTTTTTT | CASSLSDTGELFF
NA | TRBJ1-1 | 13 | NA | TRBV18 | TGTGCCAGCTCACCCATTGTCGGGACTGAAGCTTTCTTT | CASSPIVGTEAFF
TRBD1 | TRBJ2-7 | 14 | NA | TRBV5-1 | TGCGCCAGCAGCTTGGGCAGGGGGCTAAACGAGCAGTACTTC | CASSLGRGLNEQYF
NA | TRBJ1-1 | 16 | NA | TRBV6-2/TRBV6-3 | TGTGCCAGCAGTTGGGGGACAACGAAGTCGGGAACTGAAGCTTTCTTT | CASSWGTTKSGTEAFF
NA | TRBJ2-2 | 13 | NA | TRBV19 | TGTGCCAGTAGGGCCCCCAACACCGGGGAGCTGTTTTTT | CASRAPNTGELFF
NA | TRBJ1-5 | 13 | NA | TRBV24-1 | TGTGCCACCAGTGATTTGCCCGGTCAGCCCCAGCATTTT | CATSDLPGQPQHF
NA | TRBJ1-5 | 13 | NA | TRBV12-3/TRBV12-4 | TGTGCCAGCAGTTACACTAGCAATCAGCCCCAGCATTTT | CASSYTSNQPQHF
TRBD1 | TRBJ2-5 | 16 | NA | TRBV15 | TGTGCCACCAGCAGATACGGGACAGGGGATCAGAAGACCCAGTACTTC | CATSRYGTGDQKTQYF
TRBD2 | TRBJ2-1 | 15 | NA | TRBV24-1 | TGTGCCACCACCCTAGGTAGCGGGGACTTAAATGAGCAGTTCTTC | CATTLGSGDLNEQFF